The sequence of this TCR beta chain was determined in a study of cytomegalovirus exposure and HLA in healthy donors. Study-wide results and caveats: In a later analysis, specific HLA alleles were associated with 15,000 to 20,000 TCR beta sequences at a 0.05 false discovery rate. It was reported that TCR beta sequences correctly inferred the HLA-A and HLA-B alleles for most subjects.

Details on this clone: What it recognizes is unknown.

The CDR3 spans 16 residues. The V gene's germline CDR1 is SGHRS and CDR2 YFSETQ. Unmatched junction bases numbered 10, after V lost 4 bases and J lost 1 base. Primers: 60 Vbeta forward and 13 Jbeta reverse. The protocol was immunoSEQ multiplex PCR, while the TCRdb copy is restricted to in-frame clones and leaves out a portion. The sample records roughly 190,000 clones, around 84% being singletons. This rearrangement joins TRBV5-1 to TRBJ2-5; 7 bases are a match to TRBD1. Source material: PBMCs. This clonotype originated in a woman in her fifties or sixties in good health and CMV-seropositive. The chain's CDR3 is CASSPRTGTIQETQYF. In DNA, the CDR3 is TGCGCCAGCAGCCCCCGGACAGGAACGATCCAAGAGACCCAGTACTTC.